The following is a T cell receptor (beta chain) sequence with its context. Its antigen target is currently unknown. Base qualities are missing; no much larger clone stands one base away. The library was produced with the immunoSEQ multiplex PCR assay. What TCRdb holds here is the immuneACCESS table cut down to in-frame rearrangements. Part of the clones is not present; checked against another copy, under half of the missing clones reflect an unresolved V gene, and the others are unexplained. The sample table shows approximately 9,200 clones, and around 74% are seen once. The top ten constitute around 40% of the sample. The data originate from a study of chemoradiotherapy in HPV16-positive cancers (dated by TCRdb to between 2021 and 2022). About the full investigation: Candidate HPV-specific T-cell clones and common TCR motifs were defined through functional T-cell assays on cells from a couple of HPV16-positive patients. The study set out to ask whether T-cell immunity against the HPV oncoproteins E6 and E7 changes over the course of chemoradiotherapy and whether that immunity affects survival. TCR repertoires from under 90 patients with HPV-related cancers were then used to track the candidate HPV-specific TCRs and motifs.

The investigation overall reported the following: Expansion of candidate HPV-specific clones and E7-related TCR motifs was observed in the tumor microenvironment during treatment, whereas no such expansion was observed for non-HPV-specific T cells. The functional definition of HPV-specific T cells was derived from only a couple of HPV16-positive patients, and the survival association was reported for HPV16-positive patients. Improved recurrence-free survival in HPV16-positive patients was associated with expansion of HPV-responsive T cells during chemoradiotherapy.

The germline V gene gives CDR1 as MGHDK and CDR2 as SYGVNS. V and J are truncated by 7 bases and 4 bases respectively, leaving an intervening sequence of 7 bases. Reading from cysteine to phenylalanine, the CDR3 counts 11 amino acids. The kept DNA is CDR3 alone, 33 bases in frame from the first base. Repertoires were sampled repeatedly over the course of chemoradiotherapy so that clonal expansion in the tumor microenvironment could be followed. The sequence came from a human donor with HPV-associated anogenital cancer. The chain is made from TRBV25-1 and TRBJ2-5; the D gene remains uncertain. The source was tumor tissue, collected from a patient who underwent chemoradiotherapy. The CDR3 region: CASIRGETQYF. The DNA reads TGTGCCAGCATACGCGGAGAGACCCAGTACTTC.